The 10 T cell receptor beta chains below come from one sample, sequenced in a study of blood T cell repertoires in COVID-19. Here immunoSEQ multiplex PCR was the method, and the copy in TCRdb shows in-frame clones only, minus some. The sample lists about 240,000 clones; approximately 78% were seen once. Source material: peripheral blood. The receptors shown here come from a woman at least 80 years old with COVID-19, enrolled during active disease.

This clone has just one count. The V call is TRBV5-5, the J call TRBJ1-2, with D maybe TRBD1 (6 bases). From germline, CDR1 is SGHKS and CDR2 YYEKEE (reference sequence). The germline V and J ends were trimmed by 1 base and 6 bases, with 10 bases remaining between them. This CDR3 comprises 13 residues. The CDR3 bases are TGTGCCAGCAGCTTGATTTCAGGGGATGGCTACACCTTC. Its translation: CASSLISGDGYTF.

This clone was seen only a few times. This chain joins TRBV7-8 and TRBJ2-1; 8 bases line up with TRBD2. This CDR3 has 15 amino acids. The germline V gene encodes CDR1 SGHVS and CDR2 FQNEAQ. Trimming cost V 3 bases and J 4 bases; bases outside gene matches: 5. The CDR3: CASSFSGAQYNEQFF. As DNA, the CDR3 is TGTGCCAGCAGCTTTAGCGGGGCCCAATACAATGAGCAGTTCTTC.

Only a few counts were recorded for this clone. The chain uses TRBV3-1 (or the pseudogene TRBV3-2) and TRBJ2-5, with 9 bases fitting TRBD2. Unmatched junction bases numbered 5, after V lost 1 base and J lost 5 bases. The CDR3 covers 15 residues. CDR1 and CDR2 from the germline V gene are LGHDT and YNNKEL (reference sequence). Here the CDR3 DNA reads TGTGCCAGCAGCCAAGTTAGCGGGGGCGGGGAGACCCAGTACTTC. It specifies CASSQVSGGGETQYF.

The chain has TRBV3-1 (or the pseudogene TRBV3-2) and TRBJ2-2, with D possibly TRBD2 on 5 matching bases. The V and J ends lost 2 bases and 4 bases respectively, with 8 bases between them. This CDR3 has 14 amino acids. Germline CDR1 and CDR2: LGHDT and YNNKEL (reference sequence). The chain's CDR3 is CASSQLAGTGELFF. The DNA for the CDR3 is TGTGCCAGCAGCCAACTAGCAGGCACCGGGGAGCTGTTTTTT.

The V gene is TRBV4-1, the J gene TRBJ1-4; unclear D gene. V lost 0 bases to trimming and J lost 11 bases, with 16 bases between them. CDR3 length equals 15 residues. Germline CDR1 is MGHRA and CDR2 is YSYEKL. The CDR3: CASSQEVRAGWKLFF. CDR3 nucleotides: TGCGCCAGCAGCCAAGAAGTACGCGCGGGGTGGAAACTGTTTTTT.

This clone showed up just a few times. The J gene is TRBJ2-6, the V gene TRBV5-4, with a weak D call TRBD2 (7 bases). This CDR3 has 16 amino acids. With 4 bases removed from V and 3 bases from J, the gap between germline ends came to 14 bases. CDR1 and CDR2 from the germline V gene are SGHNT and YYREEE (reference sequence). CDR3 region: CASSRGREFGANVLTF. The CDR3 DNA reads TGTGCCAGCAGCCGGGGGCGGGAGTTTGGGGCCAACGTCCTGACTTTC.

This clone was seen a handful of times. The J gene is TRBJ1-1, the V gene TRBV7-2, with TRBD1 identical over 12 bases. The length of the CDR3 is 14 residues. Per germline, CDR1 SGHTA and CDR2 FQGNSA. V was pared by 4 bases and J by 10 bases, with 7 bases of the junction left unmatched. CDR3 bases: TGTGCCAGCAGCTCCCACGGGACAGGGGGCCGAGCTTTCTTT. Encoded protein: CASSSHGTGGRAFF.

This clone was seen just once. This sequence joins TRBV2 and TRBJ1-2, with 11 bases that match TRBD1. The germline V gene encodes CDR1 SNHLY and CDR2 FYNNEI. V lost 3 bases, J lost 8 bases, and 5 bases stayed unmatched. The CDR3 consists of 14 residues. CDR3 protein: CASSEVGQGAGYTF. The CDR3 coding sequence is TGTGCCAGCAGTGAGGTTGGACAGGGGGCCGGCTACACCTTC.

V gene TRBV5-1 combines with J gene TRBJ1-1, with 9 nucleotides matching TRBD1. Per germline, CDR1 SGHRS and CDR2 YFSETQ. With 0 bases clipped from V and 10 bases from J, the junction kept 7 bases outside the gene matches. The CDR3 loop spans 14 amino acids. The CDR3 here is CASSLAPGQGVAFF. The DNA for the CDR3 is TGCGCCAGCAGCTTGGCCCCGGGACAGGGAGTAGCTTTCTTT.

J is TRBJ2-3 and V is TRBV5-1, with D tentatively TRBD1 (5 bases). The V end lost 1 base, the J end lost 3 bases, and 9 bases lay between the germline ends. The germline gives CDR1 SGHRS, CDR2 YFSETQ. The length of the CDR3 is 14 residues. CDR3 bases: TGCGCCAGCAGCTTGCCCCAGGGAACAGATACGCAGTATTTT. Translation gives CASSLPQGTDTQYF.